One sample yielded the 11 T cell receptor beta chains listed below, sequenced in a study of CD8+CD57+ T cells in acquired aplastic anemia. Genomic DNA served as template for TCR beta VDJ and CDR3 profiling. TCRdb analysed the reads with MiXCR anew, one entry per CDR3 protein. The sample records under 200,000 distinct CDR3 sequences, over 60% being singletons. Sequencing input: sorted CD4+, CD8+, or CD8+CD57+ T cells (not recorded which) from PBMCs. Source of these receptors: a human donor with severe aplastic anemia or a healthy control (not recorded which).

The CDR3 reads CATSAPTGGVETQYF. CDR3 nucleotide sequence: TGTGCCACCAGTGCGCCCACAGGGGGCGTAGAGACCCAGTACTTC. The rearrangement links TRBV24-1 to TRBJ2-5; 9 bases align to TRBD1. The germline CDR1 and CDR2 sequences are KGHDR and SFDVKD. Trimming removed 5 bases from V and 4 bases from J; junction bases left unmatched: 7. This CDR3 has 15 residues.

The chain combines TRBV30 with TRBJ1-1; D ambiguous. From germline, CDR1 is GTSNPN and CDR2 SVGIG (reference sequence). The CDR3 extends over 14 amino acids. Trimming left V 2 bases short and J 5 bases short, with 15 bases between. The CDR3 DNA follows: TGTGCCTGGAGTCTCCTTGGAGTATATACTGAAGCTTTCTTT. It specifies CAWSLLGVYTEAFF.

Concerning this clonotype: A much bigger clone sits one base away, suggesting this may be a read error. The chain has TRBV4-1 and TRBJ1-2; D unresolved. The CDR3 extends over 12 amino acids. Germline V gene lookup returns CDR1 MGHRA and CDR2 YSYEKL. CDR3 amino acids: CASTDKIYGYTF. DNA of the CDR3: TGTGCCAGCACCGACAAGATCTATGGCTACACCTTC.

This clonotype was observed at least ten times. The genes are TRBV9 and TRBJ1-2; TRBD1 agrees at 9 bases. This CDR3 spans 15 amino acids. Per germline, CDR1 SGDLS and CDR2 YYNGEE. The V gene end was trimmed by 0 bases and the J gene end by 7 bases; junction bases not matched to a gene: 7. The CDR3 DNA sequence: TGTGCCAGCAGCGTAGATCCTACAGGGGGCTCTGGCTACACCTTC. Translation gives CASSVDPTGGSGYTF.

The table lists this clonotype with a few counts. The J gene is TRBJ2-6, the V gene TRBV7-6; D is perhaps TRBD1 (5 bases). The CDR3 extends over 16 amino acids. The V end was cut by 4 bases, the J end by 4 bases, with 14 bases between. Germline CDR1 SGHVS, CDR2 FNYEAQ. The CDR3 DNA sequence: TGTGCCAGCAGCTCGATGCAGGGCAACGGGGCCAACGTCCTGACTTTC. Its protein is CASSSMQGNGANVLTF.

The genes are TRBV7-3 and TRBJ2-1; TRBD2 agrees at 7 bases. The CDR3 consists of 14 residues. Germline V gene lookup returns CDR1 SGHTA and CDR2 FQGTGA. With 4 bases clipped from V and 3 bases from J, the junction kept 3 bases outside the gene matches. The CDR3 sequence is CASSSGLVYNEQFF. The CDR3 DNA reads as TGTGCCAGCAGCTCTGGACTAGTCTACAATGAGCAGTTCTTC. Complete variable domain (other parts from reference TRBV7-3 and TRBJ2-1): GAGVSQTPSNKVTEKGKYVELRCDPISGHTALYWYRQSLGQGPEFLIYFQGTGAADDSGLPNDRFFAVRPEGSVSTLKIQRTERGDSAVYLCASSSGLVYNEQFFGPGTRLTVL.

The table lists this clonotype with many counts. J is TRBJ1-5 and V is TRBV7-9; no definite D call. Germline CDR1 and CDR2: SEHNR and FQNEAQ (reference sequence). The CDR3 is 18 residues long. The V gene lost 1 base and the J gene lost 0 bases, with 16 bases spanning the gap. CDR3 DNA: TGTGCCAGCAGCTTAGAAAAGGGTATGGCCTATAGCAATCAGCCCCAGCATTTT. Amino acids: CASSLEKGMAYSNQPQHF. The whole variable domain, remainder taken from reference TRBV7-9 and TRBJ1-5, is DTGVSQNPRHKITKRGQNVTFRCDPISEHNRLYWYRQTLGQGPEFLTYFQNEAQLEKSRLLSDRFSAERPKGSFSTLEIQRTEQGDSAMYLCASSLEKGMAYSNQPQHFGDGTRLSIL.

The CDR3 is CASSSPEHSVYGEQFF. The CDR3 region has the DNA TGTGCCAGCAGCTCACCAGAGCATAGCGTGTATGGTGAGCAGTTCTTC. V is TRBV7-9 and J is TRBJ2-1; maybe TRBD2 (5 bases). V was trimmed by 4 bases and J by 9 bases, leaving 22 bases between them. The CDR3 loop spans 16 amino acids. In germline, CDR1 is SEHNR, CDR2 FQNEAQ (reference sequence). Looking up the rest from reference TRBV7-9 and TRBJ2-1 gives the full variable domain: DTGVSQNPRHKITKRGQNVTFRCDPISEHNRLYWYRQTLGQGPEFLTYFQNEAQLEKSRLLSDRFSAERPKGSFSTLEIQRTEQGDSAMYLCASSSPEHSVYGEQFFGPGTRLTVL.

Comment on this clonotype: Given a much more abundant clone one base away, this may be a read error. The chain is built from TRBV5-1 and TRBJ1-1; tentatively, D is TRBD1 (6 bases). Germline CDR1 and CDR2: SGHRS and YFSETQ. There are 15 residues in the CDR3. This CDR3 is CASRLGASMNTEALF. The CDR3 DNA is TGCGCCAGCAGGTTGGGGGCCAGCATGAACACTGAAGCTCTCTTT.

A remark on this clonotype: One end of the junction varies from germline; a read error may be responsible. V and J are TRBV2 and TRBJ2-6; D perhaps matches TRBD1 (5 bases). The germline gives CDR1 SNHLY, CDR2 FYNNEI. The CDR3 has 14 amino acids. CDR3 loop: CASSLNSGANVLTF. DNA for the CDR3: TGTGCCAGCAGCCTTAACTCTGGGGCCAACGTCCTGACCTTC.

The chain employs TRBV5-1 and TRBJ2-3; TRBD2 is a possible D gene (6 bases). CDR3 length: 16 residues. From germline, CDR1 is SGHRS and CDR2 YFSETQ. Trimming shortened V by 1 base and J by 0 bases, and 12 bases separated the two germline ends. The CDR3 DNA is TGCGCCAGCAGCTTGAACGGGAGAACGAGCACAGATACGCAGTATTTT. It codes for CASSLNGRTSTDTQYF.